This is a list of T cell receptor beta chains from one sample in a study of human T cells and chemical hapten exposure. TCRdb fed the RACE reads into MiXCR, producing one record per CDR3 protein. In the table there are roughly 380,000 distinct CDR3 sequences, 5.1% of which are singletons. Material: whole blood, obtained in connection with sensitization to the hapten diphenylcyclopropenone (DPC). These receptors were collected from a woman in her forties or fifties with alopecia areata. Some clones in this sample may be carry-over from other donors' samples. Each CDR3 is given with its conserved first and last residue. The D gene is left open where the match is weak. Only some rows state a clone size, as once, few, many or a class for expanded clones.

v_gene: TRBV6-5
len: 14
abundance: many
d_gene: -
j_gene: TRBJ2-5
CDR3aa: CASKGFGVQETQYF
CDR3nt: TGTGCCAGCAAGGGATTCGGGGTTCAAGAGACCCAGTACTTC

v_gene: TRBV28
len: 16
abundance: few
d_gene: -
j_gene: TRBJ1-5
CDR3aa: CASSLYQGWMPGPQHF
CDR3nt: TGTGCCAGCAGTTTATACCAGGGATGGATGCCCGGGCCCCAGCATTTT

v_gene: TRBV7-2
len: 14
abundance: many
d_gene: -
j_gene: TRBJ2-1
CDR3aa: CASSLVGRDNEQFF
CDR3nt: TGTGCCAGCAGCTTAGTGGGCAGGGACAATGAGCAGTTCTTC

v_gene: TRBV20-1
len: 12
abundance: few
d_gene: -
j_gene: TRBJ1-1
CDR3aa: CSASGDYTEAFF
CDR3nt: TGCAGTGCTTCCGGGGATTACACTGAAGCTTTCTTT

v_gene: TRBV28
len: 12
abundance: many
d_gene: -
j_gene: TRBJ2-3
CDR3aa: CASSQGSHTQYF
CDR3nt: TGTGCCAGCAGTCAGGGCTCTCATACGCAGTATTTT

v_gene: TRBV20-1
len: 17
abundance: many
d_gene: TRBD2
j_gene: TRBJ2-1
CDR3aa: CSARDRPSGVSYNEQFF
CDR3nt: TGCAGTGCTAGAGATCGGCCTAGCGGAGTCTCCTACAATGAGCAGTTCTTC

v_gene: TRBV6-2/TRBV6-3
len: 13
abundance: -
d_gene: -
j_gene: TRBJ1-5
CDR3aa: CASGPDRNQPQHF
CDR3nt: TGTGCCAGCGGTCCAGACCGCAATCAGCCCCAGCATTTT

v_gene: TRBV12-3/TRBV12-4
len: 14
abundance: few
d_gene: -
j_gene: TRBJ1-1
CDR3aa: CASSLFRSNTEAFF
CDR3nt: TGTGCCAGCAGTTTATTCCGCTCGAACACTGAAGCTTTCTTT

v_gene: TRBV25-1
len: 11
abundance: -
d_gene: -
j_gene: TRBJ2-7
CDR3aa: CASSESSEQYF
CDR3nt: TGTGCCAGCAGTGAATCGTCCGAGCAGTACTTC

v_gene: TRBV20-1
len: 15
abundance: few
d_gene: TRBD1
j_gene: TRBJ1-5
CDR3aa: CSADSGQGDNQPQHF
CDR3nt: TGCAGTGCAGACTCGGGACAGGGCGACAATCAGCCCCAGCATTTT

v_gene: TRBV12-5
len: 17
abundance: many
d_gene: TRBD2
j_gene: TRBJ2-3
CDR3aa: CASGPTSGGAGADTQYF
CDR3nt: TGTGCTAGTGGCCCGACTAGCGGGGGGGCCGGGGCAGATACGCAGTATTTT

v_gene: TRBV20-1
len: 15
abundance: -
d_gene: -
j_gene: TRBJ2-2
CDR3aa: CSANGGAANTGELFF
CDR3nt: TGCAGTGCCAACGGGGGAGCTGCGAACACCGGGGAGCTGTTTTTT

v_gene: TRBV7-2
len: 16
abundance: many
d_gene: -
j_gene: TRBJ2-4
CDR3aa: CASSLDGSLAKNIQYF
CDR3nt: TGTGCCAGCAGCTTAGACGGCAGCTTAGCCAAAAACATTCAGTACTTC

v_gene: TRBV5-1
len: 17
abundance: -
d_gene: -
j_gene: TRBJ2-2
CDR3aa: CASSLGLQRPNTGELFF
CDR3nt: TGCGCCAGCAGCTTGGGACTCCAAAGGCCGAACACCGGGGAGCTGTTTTTT

v_gene: TRBV6-5
len: 19
abundance: many
d_gene: -
j_gene: TRBJ2-3
CDR3aa: CASSYSIRETSQGTDTQYF
CDR3nt: TGTGCCAGCAGTTACTCGATAAGGGAAACTAGCCAGGGCACAGATACGCAGTATTTT

v_gene: TRBV12-3/TRBV12-4
len: 15
abundance: -
d_gene: TRBD1
j_gene: TRBJ1-5
CDR3aa: CASSLAGTGVQPQHF
CDR3nt: TGTGCCAGCAGTTTAGCCGGGACAGGAGTTCAGCCCCAGCATTTT

v_gene: TRBV20-1
len: 11
abundance: many
d_gene: -
j_gene: TRBJ2-1
CDR3aa: CSARDNREQFF
CDR3nt: TGCAGTGCTAGAGATAACCGTGAGCAGTTCTTC

v_gene: TRBV6-1
len: 14
abundance: many
d_gene: TRBD1
j_gene: TRBJ2-7
CDR3aa: CASSGTGTGSEQYF
CDR3nt: TGTGCCAGCAGTGGTACCGGGACAGGGAGCGAGCAGTACTTC

v_gene: TRBV7-9
len: 15
abundance: many
d_gene: -
j_gene: TRBJ2-3
CDR3aa: CASSPRGPRTDTQYF
CDR3nt: TGTGCCAGCAGCCCCCGAGGGCCGAGGACAGATACGCAGTATTTT

v_gene: TRBV6-5
len: 14
abundance: many
d_gene: -
j_gene: TRBJ2-2
CDR3aa: CASIAALNTGELFF
CDR3nt: TGTGCCAGCATTGCGGCTTTGAACACCGGGGAGCTGTTTTTT

v_gene: TRBV2
len: 16
abundance: many
d_gene: -
j_gene: TRBJ2-5
CDR3aa: CAGGNDMGPTQETQYF
CDR3nt: TGTGCAGGGGGAAACGACATGGGGCCTACCCAAGAGACCCAGTACTTC

v_gene: TRBV3-1
len: 16
abundance: many
d_gene: TRBD2
j_gene: TRBJ2-7
CDR3aa: CASSRGTSGRGYEQYF
CDR3nt: TGTGCCAGCAGCCGCGGGACTAGCGGGAGGGGTTACGAGCAGTACTTC

v_gene: TRBV11-2
len: 17
abundance: many
d_gene: -
j_gene: TRBJ2-1
CDR3aa: CASSLARGAPSYNEQFF
CDR3nt: TGTGCCAGCAGCTTAGCGAGGGGCGCCCCTTCTTACAATGAGCAGTTCTTC

v_gene: TRBV20-1
len: 15
abundance: -
d_gene: TRBD1
j_gene: TRBJ2-7
CDR3aa: CSARDLRDSSYEQYF
CDR3nt: TGCAGTGCTAGAGATTTAAGGGACAGCTCCTACGAGCAGTACTTC

v_gene: TRBV19
len: 14
abundance: -
d_gene: -
j_gene: TRBJ1-2
CDR3aa: CASPFPWTDYGYTF
CDR3nt: TGTGCCAGCCCATTTCCCTGGACAGACTATGGCTACACCTTC

v_gene: TRBV12-3/TRBV12-4
len: 15
abundance: few
d_gene: TRBD1
j_gene: TRBJ1-1
CDR3aa: CASSFRGLANTEAFF
CDR3nt: TGTGCCAGCAGTTTCAGGGGGCTGGCGAACACTGAAGCTTTCTTT

v_gene: TRBV6-5
len: 16
abundance: -
d_gene: -
j_gene: TRBJ2-1
CDR3aa: CASSFWVGGGTNEQFF
CDR3nt: TGTGCCAGCAGTTTCTGGGTCGGCGGAGGCACCAATGAGCAGTTCTTC

v_gene: TRBV7-9
len: 16
abundance: -
d_gene: -
j_gene: TRBJ1-4
CDR3aa: CASSFGTPANGEKLFF
CDR3nt: TGTGCCAGCAGCTTTGGGACTCCCGCGAATGGTGAAAAACTGTTTTTT